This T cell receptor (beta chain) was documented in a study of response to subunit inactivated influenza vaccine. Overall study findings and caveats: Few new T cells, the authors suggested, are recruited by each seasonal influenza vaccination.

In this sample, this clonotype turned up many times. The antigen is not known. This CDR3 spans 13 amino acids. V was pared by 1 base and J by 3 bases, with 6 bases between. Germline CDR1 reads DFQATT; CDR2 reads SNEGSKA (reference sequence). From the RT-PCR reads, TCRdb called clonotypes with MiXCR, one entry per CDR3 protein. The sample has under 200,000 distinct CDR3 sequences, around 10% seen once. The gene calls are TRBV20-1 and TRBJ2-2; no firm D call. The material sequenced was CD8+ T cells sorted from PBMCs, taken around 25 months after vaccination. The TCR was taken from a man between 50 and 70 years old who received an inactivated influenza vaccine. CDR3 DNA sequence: TGCAGTGCTAGAGGGGTCTACACCGGGGAGCTGTTTTTT. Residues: CSARGVYTGELFF.